This T cell receptor beta chain comes out of a study of blood T cell repertoires in COVID-19 (dated by TCRdb to between 2020 and 2021). Context from the whole study: Samples from collaborators originated in the United States, Italy and Spain and spanned both the acute and convalescent phases of COVID-19. The prospective study material was composed of cDNA or gDNA derived from T cells, B-cell-depleted T cells, or PBMCs. Subjects who had been exposed to COVID-19, were actively infected with it, or had recovered from it provided the deeply sampled blood TCRbeta repertoires that made up the dataset. A freely available public database, intended as a resource for researchers studying the immune response to SARS-CoV-2, is where the repertoires were released. Samples were obtained from the ongoing ImmuneRACE study (first 160 participants) and from some 1,300 subjects provided by 6 global collaborators. The sample metadata nearly always contained a de-identified subject ID, COVID-19 status, age in years and sex. HLA class I and class II types, where available, came from metadata supplied by the sample provider rather than from assay-based typing.

Participants in the prospective study were aged 18 to 89 years, lived in some 24 United States geographic areas, and enrolled through a virtual design. In the prospective study, cohorts were assigned on the basis of participant-reported clinical history obtained from a screening survey and a study questionnaire. Exposed participants had been in contact, within 2 weeks of entering the study, with a person who had a PCR-confirmed or clinician-diagnosed case of COVID-19. Mobile phlebotomists in the prospective study collected whole blood, serum and a nasopharyngeal or oropharyngeal swab from every participant. Prospective study participants could optionally give additional blood draws and questionnaires over a roughly 2-month period. Before DNA extraction, prospective study blood samples were shipped either frozen or at room temperature. Results and caveats for the whole study, not just this receptor: How much clinical and demographic metadata was included differed by source and by participant, and the metadata was provided uncurated.

The immunoSEQ Assay, a bias-controlled multiplex PCR, was used to amplify TCRbeta CDR3 regions from genomic DNA. Per the authors' processing: The number of nucleated cells in each sample was estimated from the amplification of reference gene primers within the assay. To quantify the absolute abundance of each unique TCRbeta CDR3 rearrangement, sequence reads were collapsed and filtered. Productive Simpson clonality was computed per sample as the square root of Simpson's diversity index over productive rearrangements. The table was pulled from immuneACCESS by TCRdb, which kept in-frame rearrangements only. Such tables lose some clones; where checked, under half of the loss comes from unresolved V genes, and the rest has no known cause. V, J and clone size are taken as reported in that table, and D and trimming were inferred from the DNA itself. The sample profile shows about 250,000 clones; 80% to 85% of them were found once. Jointly, the top ten make up more than 4% of the sample.

Via the germline V gene, CDR1 is SGDLS and CDR2 YYNGEE. For this chain, trimming is 1 base at the V end and 8 bases at the J end, and the number of junction bases without a gene match is 4. The CDR3 contains 15 residues, cysteine and phenylalanine counted. The kept DNA is CDR3 alone, 45 bases in frame from the first base. For this clone: Its target antigen remains unknown. One base away there is no much larger clone; base qualities are not given.

The chain employs TRBV9 and TRBJ2-4; 12 central bases correspond to TRBD2. The clonotype comes from a man in his forties who had been exposed to COVID-19. Sequenced: PBMCs or T cells enriched from blood (not recorded which). The DNA reads TGTGCCAGCAGCGTAACGACTAGCGGGAGTGACATTCAGTACTTC. Its protein reads: CASSVTTSGSDIQYF.